Below, 27 T cell receptor beta chains from the same sample are listed, as sequenced in a study of shared clonotypes between healthy human individuals (dated by TCRdb to 2019 to 2021). Libraries were built with the immunoSEQ multiplex PCR assay. TCRdb stores this immuneACCESS table with in-frame sequences only. Part of the clones is absent; in the studies checked, under half of the shortfall reflects unresolved V genes, and no reason is known for the rest. The sample table shows 2.5 million or so clones, and roughly nine tenths are seen once. Over 0.12% of the sample rests with the top ten. The sequencing sample was made of naive CD4+ T cells sorted from blood. What the cell subset or site label conveys for this sample: CD45RA+ positively selected. The receptor set was obtained from a man aged 18-30 years in good health.

The rearrangement links TRBV5-6 to TRBJ2-1, with 12 bases matching TRBD2. The CDR3 contains 17 residues. The germline V gene encodes CDR1 SGHDT and CDR2 YYEEEE. V trimming: 2 bases; J trimming: 4 bases; junction bases outside the gene matches: 7. CDR3 sequence reads: CASSLRTSGTNYNEQFF. CDR3 nucleotide sequence: TGTGCCAGCAGCTTACGGACTAGCGGGACTAATTACAATGAGCAGTTCTTC.

The chain carries TRBV19 and TRBJ2-3; TRBD2 matches at 8 bases. Looked up from germline, CDR1 is LNHDA and CDR2 is SQIVND (reference sequence). This CDR3 is 17 amino acids long. Trimming at V came to 7 bases and at J to 4 bases, leaving 16 bases not matched to a gene. The chain's CDR3 is CASTPRVSGSWADTQYF. CDR3 in DNA: TGTGCCAGTACCCCAAGGGTAAGCGGGAGCTGGGCAGATACGCAGTATTTT.

This chain uses TRBV5-6 with TRBJ1-2; D gene ambiguous. CDR3 length: 12 residues. Germline V gives CDR1 SGHDT, CDR2 YYEEEE. The V and J ends lost 0 bases and 2 bases respectively, with 2 bases between them. CDR3 DNA: TGTGCCAGCAGCTTGGAAAACTATGGCTACACCTTC. Residues: CASSLENYGYTF.

This clone was seen a few times. The J gene is TRBJ1-2, the V gene TRBV25-1, with a possible D match to TRBD1 (6 bases). V lost 1 base and J 4 bases, leaving 13 bases between the germline ends. CDR3 length equals 15 residues. Per the germline V gene, CDR1 is MGHDK and CDR2 is SYGVNS. CDR3 DNA sequence: TGTGCCAGCAGTGAATTTAGAGGGGGGATCTATGGCTACACCTTC. Translation gives CASSEFRGGIYGYTF.

The chain joins TRBV6-6 to TRBJ1-1; no firm D call. There are 14 residues in the CDR3. V was shortened by 1 base and J by 4 bases, with 10 bases between the two germline ends. Germline lookup yields CDR1 MNHNY and CDR2 SVGAGI (reference sequence). The CDR3 here is CASSYYGVSTEAFF. DNA of the CDR3: TGTGCCAGCAGTTACTATGGGGTTAGCACTGAAGCTTTCTTT.

The chain recombines TRBV5-1 with TRBJ2-5, with 8 positions matching TRBD2. Per germline, CDR1 SGHRS and CDR2 YFSETQ. The CDR3 extends over 14 amino acids. With V trimmed by 1 base and J by 7 bases, 6 bases remained unmatched. The CDR3 sequence is CASSLSSGEGTQYF. The DNA for the CDR3 is TGCGCCAGCAGCTTGAGTAGCGGGGAGGGGACCCAGTACTTC. Variable domain in full (rest from reference TRBV5-1 and TRBJ2-5): KAGVTQTPRYLIKTRGQQVTLSCSPISGHRSVSWYQQTPGQGLQFLFEYFSETQRNKGNFPGRFSGRQFSNSRSEMNVSTLELGDSALYLCASSLSSGEGTQYFGPGTRLLVL.

This clone was observed a single time. The same CDR3 can be traced to other DNA sequences in this sample. The V gene is TRBV7-9, the J gene TRBJ1-1; D is ambiguous. Trimming cost V 5 bases and J 1 base, with 8 bases left between them. The CDR3 has 13 amino acids. Per the germline V gene, CDR1 is SEHNR and CDR2 is FQNEAQ (reference sequence). In DNA form, the CDR3 reads TGTGCCAGCAGCCTGGAGGGGAACACTGAAGCTTTCTTT. It is translated as CASSLEGNTEAFF.

This chain uses TRBV7-2 with TRBJ2-7; TRBD2 matches at 8 bases. V lost 3 bases, J lost 5 bases, and 12 bases stayed unmatched. This CDR3 is 16 amino acids long. CDR1 SGHTA and CDR2 FQGNSA come from the germline V gene. As DNA, the CDR3 is TGTGCCAGCAGCTTTCAGACGACTAGCGTGTACAACGAGCAGTACTTC. This gives the protein CASSFQTTSVYNEQYF.

This chain links TRBV30 with TRBJ2-5; the D call may be TRBD1 or TRBD2 (6 bases each). CDR3 size: 14 residues. Germline V gene sequence: CDR1 GTSNPN, CDR2 SVGIG (reference sequence). The V gene lost 1 base and the J gene lost 1 base, with 10 bases spanning the gap. The CDR3 DNA sequence: TGTGCCTGGAGTGCCCGGGGGCTCCAAGAGACCCAGTACTTC. Translation: CAWSARGLQETQYF.

This chain links TRBV30 with TRBJ2-1; the match to TRBD2 covers 7 bases. Per germline, CDR1 GTSNPN and CDR2 SVGIG (reference sequence). V gave up 3 bases and J gave up 4 bases; unmatched junction bases: 6. The CDR3 is 14 residues long. CDR3 nucleotides: TGTGCCTGGAGAGGCGGGGGTGGATACAATGAGCAGTTCTTC. Encoded protein: CAWRGGGGYNEQFF.

The chain employs TRBV7-3 and TRBJ2-2; the D is unclear. Germline V gene sequence: CDR1 SGHTA, CDR2 FQGTGA. V lost 5 bases and J lost 5, with 12 bases in between. CDR3 size: 14 residues. The CDR3 sequence is CASSPSYNTGELFF. CDR3 sequence (DNA): TGTGCCAGCAGCCCCTCGTATAATACCGGGGAGCTGTTTTTT.

The chain joins TRBV5-1 to TRBJ2-5, with 10 positions matching TRBD2. This CDR3 spans 17 amino acids. The ends lost 4 bases at V and 1 base at J; junction bases unmatched: 10. The V gene's germline CDR1 is SGHRS and CDR2 YFSETQ. The CDR3 region is CASSVSPSGGIQETQYF. The CDR3 DNA sequence: TGCGCCAGCAGCGTAAGCCCTAGCGGGGGTATCCAAGAGACCCAGTACTTC.

The chain uses TRBV7-9 and TRBJ2-7; TRBD1 matches 10 bases. The CDR3 extends over 14 amino acids. The V gene's germline CDR1 is SEHNR and CDR2 FQNEAQ (reference sequence). After removal of 3 bases from V and 6 bases from J, the junction contained 5 bases not matched to a gene. Written as DNA, the CDR3 is TGTGCCAGCAGCTTTGGACAGGGGGACGGCGAGCAGTACTTC. Translation gives CASSFGQGDGEQYF.

This clone was seen a single time. V is TRBV28 and J is TRBJ2-6; D unclear. Per the germline V gene, CDR1 is MDHEN and CDR2 is SYDVKM. This CDR3 has 16 amino acids. Trimming removed 5 bases from V and 2 bases from J, with 13 bases in between. CDR3 in DNA: TGTGCCAGCAGTCCATTAGTTCTTGCTGGGGCCAACGTCCTGACTTTC. Its protein product is CASSPLVLAGANVLTF. The variable domain in full, completed from reference TRBV28 and TRBJ2-6, reads DVKVTQSSRYLVKRTGEKVFLECVQDMDHENMFWYRQDPGLGLRLIYFSYDVKMKEKGDIPEGYSVSREKKERFSLILESASTNQTSMYLCASSPLVLAGANVLTFGAGSRLTVL.

To note about this clone: Other DNA sequences from this sample encode an identical CDR3 as well. The rearrangement links TRBV7-8 to TRBJ1-6; D unresolved. This CDR3 has 14 amino acids. Germline V gene sequence: CDR1 SGHVS, CDR2 FQNEAQ. Trimming left V 0 bases short and J 7 bases short, with 7 bases between. CDR3 sequence (DNA): TGTGCCAGCAGCTTAGCGTCGCTGAATTCACCCCTCCACTTT. It codes for CASSLASLNSPLHF.

The rearrangement links TRBV5-6 to TRBJ2-3, with 10 bases fitting TRBD1. Germline-derived CDR1 and CDR2 are SGHDT and YYEEEE. Unmatched junction bases numbered 6, after V lost 3 bases and J lost 5 bases. The CDR3 length is 15 residues. The CDR3 bases are TGTGCCAGCAGCTACCGGGACAGGGGTGGAGATACGCAGTATTTT. It codes for CASSYRDRGGDTQYF.

The V call is TRBV5-1, the J call TRBJ2-7; D is tentatively TRBD1 or TRBD2 (5 bases each). This CDR3 has 14 residues. Trimming removed 2 bases from V and 5 bases from J, with 14 bases in between. CDR1 is SGHRS and CDR2 is YFSETQ in the germline V gene. CDR3 protein: CASSFGTKAHEQYF. The CDR3 nucleotides are TGCGCCAGCAGCTTCGGGACGAAAGCTCACGAGCAGTACTTC.

Concerning this clone: This same CDR3 is encoded by further DNA sequences in the sample. The chain links TRBV25-1 to TRBJ2-1, with D unresolved. V shed 2 bases and J shed 0 bases, with 5 bases lying between them. Germline V lookup: CDR1 MGHDK, CDR2 SYGVNS. This CDR3 has 14 residues. In DNA form, the CDR3 reads TGTGCCAGCAGTGAACCGAGCTCCTACAATGAGCAGTTCTTC. Its protein product is CASSEPSSYNEQFF. Full variable domain (remainder filled in from reference TRBV25-1 and TRBJ2-1): EADIYQTPRYLVIGTGKKITLECSQTMGHDKMYWYQQDPGMELHLIHYSYGVNSTEKGDLSSESTVSRIRTEHFPLTLESARPSHTSQYLCASSEPSSYNEQFFGPGTRLTVL.

V and J are TRBV18 and TRBJ2-3; the D gene could be TRBD1 or TRBD2 (5 bases each). Trimming removed 0 bases at V and 0 bases at J, with 10 bases between. This CDR3 spans 16 amino acids. In germline, CDR1 is KGHSH, CDR2 LQKENI. This chain's CDR3 is CASSPPMGPSTDTQYF. In DNA form, the CDR3 reads TGTGCCAGCTCACCACCGATGGGACCGAGCACAGATACGCAGTATTTT.

The chain is built from TRBV27 and TRBJ2-1; TRBD2 aligns across 7 bases. The V segment lost 4 bases and the J segment 3 bases; nucleotides outside the gene matches: 9. Germline CDR1 reads MNHEY; CDR2 reads SMNVEV (reference sequence). CDR3 length: 16 residues. The CDR3 loop is CASSSVAVAGYNEQFF. The DNA of the CDR3 is TGTGCCAGCAGTTCCGTCGCGGTAGCGGGCTACAATGAGCAGTTCTTC.

The V call is TRBV18, the J call TRBJ2-6; TRBD1 is a possible D gene (5 bases). V lost 2 bases to trimming and J lost 0 bases, with 17 bases between them. The CDR3 loop spans 19 amino acids. The V gene's germline CDR1 is KGHSH and CDR2 LQKENI. In nucleotides, the CDR3 is TGTGCCAGCTCACCAGTGATTAACAGGCCCAACTCTGGGGCCAACGTCCTGACTTTC. Translated: CASSPVINRPNSGANVLTF.

The chain employs TRBV6-5 and TRBJ1-2, with TRBD1 as a possible D gene (5 bases). Trimming shortened V by 8 bases and J by 0 bases, and 13 bases separated the two germline ends. The V gene's germline CDR1 is MNHEY and CDR2 SVGAGI. The CDR3 runs to 14 residues. As DNA, the CDR3 is TGTGCCAGCGGCCAGGGCCCTGCTAACTATGGCTACACCTTC. Protein product: CASGQGPANYGYTF.

The rearrangement links TRBV6-5 to TRBJ2-1; a weak D match, TRBD1 (6 bases). The V gene lost 2 bases and the J gene lost 8 bases, with 13 bases spanning the gap. The germline gives CDR1 MNHEY, CDR2 SVGAGI. This CDR3 spans 14 amino acids. CDR3 sequence reads: CASSYAGVRDEQFF. The CDR3 nucleotides read TGTGCCAGCAGTTACGCAGGGGTGAGAGATGAGCAGTTCTTC.

Only one count was recorded for this clone. The chain employs TRBV27 and TRBJ2-5; 10 bases agree with TRBD2. V lost 4 bases to trimming and J lost 4 bases; unmatched junction nucleotides: 15. Germline lookup yields CDR1 MNHEY and CDR2 SMNVEV (reference sequence). This CDR3 has 18 amino acids. CDR3 coding DNA: TGTGCCAGCAGTTCAGATCGCCGGCGGGCTAGCGGGGGAGAGACCCAGTACTTC. Protein: CASSSDRRRASGGETQYF.

This clone was detected only once. This chain links TRBV6-6 with TRBJ2-7, with 10 bases lining up with TRBD2. V shed 0 bases, J shed 2 bases, and the junction held 4 bases outside the gene matches. Looked up from germline, CDR1 is MNHNY and CDR2 is SVGAGI (reference sequence). The CDR3 has 16 residues. The CDR3: CASSYSASGSPYEQYF. DNA of the CDR3: TGTGCCAGCAGTTACTCTGCTAGCGGGAGTCCCTACGAGCAGTACTTC.

J is TRBJ2-3 and V is TRBV11-2; the D is unclear. The CDR3 runs 15 residues. The V gene lost 3 bases and the J gene lost 6 bases, with 16 bases spanning the gap. Germline V gives CDR1 SGHAT, CDR2 FQNNGV. CDR3 sequence: CASSLTDFPQDTQYF. In DNA, the CDR3 is TGTGCCAGCAGCTTGACGGATTTTCCTCAGGATACGCAGTATTTT.

A single count supports this clone. This same CDR3 is encoded by further DNA sequences in the sample. This chain uses TRBV25-1 with TRBJ2-6; D is uncertain. V was pared by 3 bases and J by 4 bases, with 4 bases between. CDR3 size: 13 residues. The germline V gene has CDR1 MGHDK and CDR2 SYGVNS. The CDR3, as DNA: TGTGCCAGCAGTGAGAGCGGGGCCAACGTCCTGACTTTC. Translation gives CASSESGANVLTF.